This T cell receptor beta chain was captured by sequencing in a study of identifying expanded T cells in peripheral blood. This clone was counted a single time. CDR3 length equals 14 residues. The junction had 2 bases not matched to a gene; V was cut back by 2 bases and J by 2 bases. The germline V gene has CDR1 SGHTA and CDR2 FQGTGA. Only in-frame clones appear in the TCRdb table, and some are missing; sequencing was by immunoSEQ multiplex PCR. In the table there are more than 50,000 clones, approximately 80% of which are singletons. The sequencing input was blood. This TCR was recovered from a person aged 18 to 70 in good health. The chain is built from TRBV7-3 and TRBJ1-1, with 7 bases matching TRBD1. The chain's CDR3 is CASSLGQANTEAFF. The CDR3 coding sequence is TGTGCCAGCAGCTTAGGACAGGCTAACACTGAAGCTTTCTTT. The whole variable domain, filled in from reference TRBV7-3 and TRBJ1-1, reads GAGVSQTPSNKVTEKGKYVELRCDPISGHTALYWYRQSLGQGPEFLIYFQGTGAADDSGLPNDRFFAVRPEGSVSTLKIQRTERGDSAVYLCASSLGQANTEAFFGQGTRLTVV.